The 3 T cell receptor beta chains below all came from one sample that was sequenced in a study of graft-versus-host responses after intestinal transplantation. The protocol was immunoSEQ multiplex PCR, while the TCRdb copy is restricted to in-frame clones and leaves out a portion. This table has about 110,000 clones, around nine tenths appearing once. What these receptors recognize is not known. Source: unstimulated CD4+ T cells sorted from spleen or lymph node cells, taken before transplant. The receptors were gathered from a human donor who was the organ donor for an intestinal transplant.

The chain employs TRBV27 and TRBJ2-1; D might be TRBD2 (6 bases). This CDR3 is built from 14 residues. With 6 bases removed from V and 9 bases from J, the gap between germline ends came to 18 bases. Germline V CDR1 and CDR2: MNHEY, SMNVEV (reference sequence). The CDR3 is CASRDPGLRGEQFF. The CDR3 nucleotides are TGTGCCAGCAGAGACCCGGGACTTCGAGGTGAGCAGTTCTTC.

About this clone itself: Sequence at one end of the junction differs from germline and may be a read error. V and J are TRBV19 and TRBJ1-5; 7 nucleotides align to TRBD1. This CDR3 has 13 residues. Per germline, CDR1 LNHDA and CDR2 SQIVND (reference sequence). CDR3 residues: CASSLDRDQPQHF. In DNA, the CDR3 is TGTGCCAGTAGTCTAGACAGGGACCAGCCCCAGCATTTT.

CDR3: CASSVGKGAPNYGYTF. The CDR3 coding sequence is TGTGCCAGCAGCGTGGGGAAAGGGGCTCCAAACTATGGCTACACCTTC. J is TRBJ1-2 and V is TRBV9; maybe TRBD1 (5 bases). The V and J ends lost 2 bases and 2 bases respectively, with 16 bases between them. The CDR3 consists of 16 residues. From germline, CDR1 is SGDLS and CDR2 YYNGEE.